The sample holds many counts of the clone carrying this T cell receptor beta chain. The antigen is not known. This sample was included in a study of T cells after yellow fever vaccination. Study-level findings and limits: Only a small proportion of the clonotypes turned up in both the CD4 and the CD8 compartments, likely arising from convergent recombination.

TCRdb independently ran MiXCR on the 5' RACE reads; one entry per CDR3 protein. The sample holds more than 300,000 distinct CDR3 sequences, 6.5% to 8.5% seen once. Germline V gene data show CDR1 as SGHRS and CDR2 as YFSETQ. V shed 4 bases and J 5 bases; nucleotides not matched to a gene: 5. The CDR3 loop spans 14 amino acids. This specimen consisted of PBMCs, obtained about 49 days after the first yellow fever vaccination. V usage is TRBV5-1 and J usage is TRBJ2-3; 9 nucleotides agree with TRBD1. The TCR comes from a man aged 18-30 years who received the YFV17D yellow fever vaccine. The CDR3 DNA follows: TGCGCCAGCAGCCAACGGACAGGGGTAGATACGCAGTATTTT. Translating gives CASSQRTGVDTQYF.